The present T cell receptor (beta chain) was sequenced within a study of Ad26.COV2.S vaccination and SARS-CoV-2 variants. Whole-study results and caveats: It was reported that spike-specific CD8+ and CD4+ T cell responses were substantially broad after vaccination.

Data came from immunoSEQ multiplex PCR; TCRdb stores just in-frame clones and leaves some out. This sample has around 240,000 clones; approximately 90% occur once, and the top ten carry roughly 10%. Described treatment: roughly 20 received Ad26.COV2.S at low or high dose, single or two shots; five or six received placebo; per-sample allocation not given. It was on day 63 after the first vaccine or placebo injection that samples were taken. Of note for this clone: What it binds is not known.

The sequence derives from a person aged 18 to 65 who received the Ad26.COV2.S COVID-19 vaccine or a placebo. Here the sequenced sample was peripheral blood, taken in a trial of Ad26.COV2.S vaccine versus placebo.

CDR3 residues: CASSFLSGSYNEQFF. The CDR3 region has the DNA TGTGCCAGCAGCTTTCTATCGGGGTCCTACAATGAGCAGTTCTTC. The chain links TRBV7-2 to TRBJ2-1; a possible D gene is TRBD2 (5 bases). The CDR3 runs to 15 residues. The germline V gene has CDR1 SGHTA and CDR2 FQGNSA. The ends were cut back, 3 bases at V and 1 base at J, with 10 bases in the middle.